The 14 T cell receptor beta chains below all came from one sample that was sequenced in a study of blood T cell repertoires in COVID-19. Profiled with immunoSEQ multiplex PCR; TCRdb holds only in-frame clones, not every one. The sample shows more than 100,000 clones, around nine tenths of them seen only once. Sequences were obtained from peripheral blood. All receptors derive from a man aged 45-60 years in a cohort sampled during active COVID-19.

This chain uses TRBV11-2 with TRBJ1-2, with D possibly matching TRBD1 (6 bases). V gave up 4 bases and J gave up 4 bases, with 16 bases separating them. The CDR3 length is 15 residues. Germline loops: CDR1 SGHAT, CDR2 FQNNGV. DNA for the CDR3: TGTGCCAGCAGCTCTGGACAGTCTTCCTCCTATGGCTACACCTTC. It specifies CASSSGQSSSYGYTF.

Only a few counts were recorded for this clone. CDR3 sequence: CASSLARNFRGNTEAFF. The CDR3 coding sequence is TGTGCCAGCAGCTTAGCGCGTAATTTTAGGGGGAACACTGAAGCTTTCTTT. V usage is TRBV7-9 and J usage is TRBJ1-1, with TRBD1 as a possible D gene (5 bases). The germline CDR1 and CDR2 sequences are SEHNR and FQNEAQ (reference sequence). V lost 0 bases to trimming and J lost 1 base, with 15 bases between them. The CDR3 totals 17 residues.

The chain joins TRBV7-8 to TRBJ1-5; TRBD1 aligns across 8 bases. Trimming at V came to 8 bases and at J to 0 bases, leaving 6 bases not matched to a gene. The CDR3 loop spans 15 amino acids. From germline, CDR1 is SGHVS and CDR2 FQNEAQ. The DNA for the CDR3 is TGTGCCAGCGGACAGGGACTTGTTAGCAATCAGCCCCAGCATTTT. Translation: CASGQGLVSNQPQHF.

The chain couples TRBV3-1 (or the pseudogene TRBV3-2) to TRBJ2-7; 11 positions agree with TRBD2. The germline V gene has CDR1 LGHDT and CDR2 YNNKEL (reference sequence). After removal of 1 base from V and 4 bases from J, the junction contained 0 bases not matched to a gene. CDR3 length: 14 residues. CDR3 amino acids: CASSQGLAGYEQYV. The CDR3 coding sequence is TGTGCCAGCAGCCAAGGACTAGCGGGGTACGAGCAGTACGTC.

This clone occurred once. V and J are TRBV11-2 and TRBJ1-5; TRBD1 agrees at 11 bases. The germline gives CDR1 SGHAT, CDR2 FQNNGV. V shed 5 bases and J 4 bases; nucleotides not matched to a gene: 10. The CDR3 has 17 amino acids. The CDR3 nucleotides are TGTGCCAGCAGCGCAGGCCCCGGGACAGGGGGTAATCAGCCCCAGCATTTT. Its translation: CASSAGPGTGGNQPQHF. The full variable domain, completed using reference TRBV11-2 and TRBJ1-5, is EAGVAQSPRYKIIEKRQSVAFWCNPISGHATLYWYQQILGQGPKLLIQFQNNGVVDDSQLPKDRFSAERLKGVDSTLKIQPAKLEDSAVYLCASSAGPGTGGNQPQHFGDGTRLSIL.

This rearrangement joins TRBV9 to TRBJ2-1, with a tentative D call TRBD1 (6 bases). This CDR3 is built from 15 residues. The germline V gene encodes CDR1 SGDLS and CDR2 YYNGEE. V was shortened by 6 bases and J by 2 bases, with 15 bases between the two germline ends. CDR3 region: CASNPRDTTYNEQFF. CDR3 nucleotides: TGTGCCAGCAACCCCAGGGACACCACCTACAATGAGCAGTTCTTC.

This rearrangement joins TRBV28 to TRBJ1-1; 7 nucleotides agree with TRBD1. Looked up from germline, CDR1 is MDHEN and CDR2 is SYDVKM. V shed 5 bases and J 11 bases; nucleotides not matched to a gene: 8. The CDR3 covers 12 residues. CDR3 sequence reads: CASSPYTGVAFF. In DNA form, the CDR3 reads TGTGCCAGCAGTCCCTACACAGGGGTGGCTTTCTTT.

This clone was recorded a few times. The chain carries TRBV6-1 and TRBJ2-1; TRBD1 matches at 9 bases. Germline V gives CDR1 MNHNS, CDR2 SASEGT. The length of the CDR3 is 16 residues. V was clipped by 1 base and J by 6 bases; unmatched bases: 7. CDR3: CASSEGVGTGSNEQFF. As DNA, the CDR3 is TGTGCCAGCAGTGAAGGTGTCGGGACAGGGAGCAATGAGCAGTTCTTC.

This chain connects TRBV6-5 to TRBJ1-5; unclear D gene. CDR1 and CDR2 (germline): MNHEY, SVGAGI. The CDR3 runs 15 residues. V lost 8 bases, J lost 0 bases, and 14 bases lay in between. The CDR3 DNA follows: TGTGCCAGCCTGAAGAGGCGCGATAGCAATCAGCCCCAGCATTTT. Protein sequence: CASLKRRDSNQPQHF.

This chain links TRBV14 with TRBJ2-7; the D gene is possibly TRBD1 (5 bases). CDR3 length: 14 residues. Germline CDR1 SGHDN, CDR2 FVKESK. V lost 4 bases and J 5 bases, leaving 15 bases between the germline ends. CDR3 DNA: TGTGCCAGCAGCCCTCAGGCAGGGTTCCACGAGCAGTACTTC. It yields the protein CASSPQAGFHEQYF.

CDR3 nucleotide sequence: TGTGCCAGCAGCTTATCAACAGATACGCAGTATTTT. This encodes CASSLSTDTQYF. This chain links TRBV7-9 with TRBJ2-3; D remains ambiguous. This CDR3 has 12 residues. V lost 2 bases and J lost 3, with 3 bases in between. Germline V gene lookup returns CDR1 SEHNR and CDR2 FQNEAQ (reference sequence).

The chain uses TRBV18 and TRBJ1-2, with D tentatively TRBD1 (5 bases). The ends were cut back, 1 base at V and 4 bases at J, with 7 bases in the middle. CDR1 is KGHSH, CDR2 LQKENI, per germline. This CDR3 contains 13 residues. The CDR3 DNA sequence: TGTGCCAGCTCACCACAGGGGCGCTATGGCTACACCTTC. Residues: CASSPQGRYGYTF.

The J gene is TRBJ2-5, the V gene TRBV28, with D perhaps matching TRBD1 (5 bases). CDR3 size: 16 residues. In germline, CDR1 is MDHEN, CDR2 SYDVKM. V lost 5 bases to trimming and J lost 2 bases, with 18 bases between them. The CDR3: CASSPLGSRAQETQYF. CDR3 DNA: TGTGCCAGCAGTCCGCTCGGGTCCAGGGCACAAGAGACCCAGTACTTC.

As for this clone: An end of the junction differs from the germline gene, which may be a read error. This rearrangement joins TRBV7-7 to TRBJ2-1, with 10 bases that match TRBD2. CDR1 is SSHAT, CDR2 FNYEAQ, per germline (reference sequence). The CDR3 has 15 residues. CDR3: CASSQGLAWYNEQFF. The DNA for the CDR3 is TGTGCTAGCAGCCAGGGACTAGCGTGGTACAATGAGCAGTTCTTC.